These 14 T cell receptor beta chains came from one sample sequenced in a study of vaccination effects on CD4 cells after COVID-19. Profiled with immunoSEQ multiplex PCR; TCRdb holds only in-frame clones, not every one. The sample lists just over 55,000 clones; around 84% were seen once. Once cultured for approximately 10 days, the cells underwent separation to obtain CD4+ T cells. The cohort was immunized with two doses of either the BNT162b2 or mRNA-1273 vaccine. Their recognized antigens are unknown. The sample here was CD4+ T cells from PBMCs cultured without peptide, taken after COVID-19 vaccination. Receptors originate from a human donor who received a COVID-19 vaccine.

V usage is TRBV3-1 (or the pseudogene TRBV3-2) and J usage is TRBJ1-1; the D gene is possibly TRBD1 (5 bases). Germline-derived CDR1 and CDR2 are LGHDT and YNNKEL (reference sequence). This CDR3 contains 15 residues. V was cut by 3 bases and J by 4 bases, with 15 bases left in between. CDR3: CASSHLLGTATEAFF. In nucleotides, the CDR3 is TGTGCCAGCAGCCATCTCCTTGGGACGGCCACTGAAGCTTTCTTT.

This clone was counted between two and nine times. The chain links TRBV27 to TRBJ2-2; 12 bases align to TRBD1. Germline CDR1 and CDR2: MNHEY and SMNVEV (reference sequence). The CDR3 runs to 15 residues. V lost 5 bases to trimming and J lost 6 bases; unmatched junction nucleotides: 4. The CDR3 DNA follows: TGTGCCAGCAGTACCGGGACAGGGGGCTCCGGGGAGCTGTTTTTT. This encodes CASSTGTGGSGELFF.

The chain has TRBV18 and TRBJ2-1; no reliable D call. The length of the CDR3 is 13 residues. Germline lookup yields CDR1 KGHSH and CDR2 LQKENI. Trimming left V 6 bases short and J 15 bases short, with 21 bases between. CDR3 sequence (DNA): TGTGCCAGCTCTCTTTCCGACACCCGGTTACGGTTCTTC. This encodes CASSLSDTRLRFF.

This chain joins TRBV19 and TRBJ2-1, with D tentatively TRBD1 or TRBD2 (5 bases each). The V gene's germline CDR1 is LNHDA and CDR2 SQIVND (reference sequence). The CDR3 is 16 amino acids. V was pared by 8 bases and J by 0 bases, with 17 bases between. The chain's CDR3 is CASSAGTLSSYNEQFF. CDR3 coding DNA: TGTGCCAGTTCCGCCGGGACCCTCAGCTCCTACAATGAGCAGTTCTTC.

The chain combines TRBV12-5 with TRBJ2-5, with D possibly TRBD2 on 5 matching bases. Trimming took off 3 bases at V and 2 bases at J, with 13 bases between the two ends. There are 15 residues in the CDR3. Germline V lookup: CDR1 LGHNT, CDR2 FRNRAP. The CDR3 loop is CASGLHRGGQETQYF. Here the CDR3 DNA reads TGTGCTAGTGGTTTACATCGAGGAGGACAAGAGACCCAGTACTTC.

This rearrangement joins TRBV19 to TRBJ2-1; 9 positions agree with TRBD2. This CDR3 has 16 residues. Germline V gives CDR1 LNHDA, CDR2 SQIVND (reference sequence). V dropped 7 bases and J dropped 4; count of bases not matched to a gene: 11. CDR3 protein: CASTSYRTSDYNEQFF. DNA of the CDR3: TGTGCCAGTACCTCTTATAGGACTAGCGATTACAATGAGCAGTTCTTC.

The chain has TRBV18 and TRBJ1-4; D call uncertain. Germline V gives CDR1 KGHSH, CDR2 LQKENI. This CDR3 has 15 residues. The germline V and J ends were trimmed by 3 bases and 6 bases, with 14 bases remaining between them. DNA of the CDR3: TGTGCCAGCTCACCCGTAGCCTGGGGTGATGAAAAACTGTTTTTT. This encodes CASSPVAWGDEKLFF.

This clone was picked up a small number of times. This chain's CDR3 is CASIRLAVNTEAFF. CDR3 DNA: TGTGCCAGCATACGGTTGGCGGTGAACACTGAAGCTTTCTTT. The chain couples TRBV2 to TRBJ1-1; D call uncertain. CDR3 length: 14 amino acids. Germline loops: CDR1 SNHLY, CDR2 FYNNEI. Trimming pared 7 bases from V and 0 bases from J, leaving 12 bases between.

This clone was observed a few times. The chain couples TRBV3-1 (or the pseudogene TRBV3-2) to TRBJ2-3, with 8 bases aligning to TRBD2. The germline V gene encodes CDR1 LGHDT and CDR2 YNNKEL (reference sequence). The CDR3 extends over 18 amino acids. The V segment lost 0 bases and the J segment 5 bases; nucleotides outside the gene matches: 13. CDR3 residues: CASSQEWRGAPSGDTQYF. The CDR3, as DNA: TGTGCCAGCAGCCAAGAATGGCGGGGGGCTCCCTCGGGAGATACGCAGTATTTT.

J is TRBJ2-2 and V is TRBV7-8; 8 bases agree with TRBD1. Losses at the gene ends were 0 bases for V and 7 bases for J; bases not matched to a gene: 10. In germline, CDR1 is SGHVS, CDR2 FQNEAQ. The CDR3 has 17 amino acids. This chain's CDR3 is CASSLARQGLADGELFF. The DNA for the CDR3 is TGTGCCAGCAGCTTAGCGCGACAGGGGCTTGCGGACGGGGAGCTGTTTTTT. The whole variable domain, filled in from reference TRBV7-8 and TRBJ2-2, reads GAGVSQSPRYKVAKRGQDVALRCDPISGHVSLFWYQQALGQGPEFLTYFQNEAQLDKSGLPSDRFFAERPEGSVSTLKIQRTQQEDSAVYLCASSLARQGLADGELFFGEGSRLTVL.

The V call is TRBV7-2, the J call TRBJ2-1; 9 bases fit TRBD2. Germline assignment: CDR1 SGHTA and CDR2 FQGNSA. The CDR3 runs to 15 residues. Unmatched junction bases numbered 9, after V lost 2 bases and J lost 10 bases. CDR3 DNA sequence: TGTGCCAGCAGCTTACAATCGCTAGCGGGGAGCGAGCAGTTCTTC. It translates to CASSLQSLAGSEQFF.

CDR3 DNA sequence: TGTGCCATCAGTGGAGGACAGGCCCTGAGCACAGATACGCAGTATTTT. It codes for CAISGGQALSTDTQYF. The chain is built from TRBV10-3 and TRBJ2-3; 7 nucleotides match TRBD1. V lost 4 bases, J lost 0 bases, and 7 bases stayed unmatched. This CDR3 spans 16 amino acids. Looked up from germline, CDR1 is ENHRY and CDR2 is SYGVKD.

V gene TRBV9 combines with J gene TRBJ1-3, with 7 bases lining up with TRBD1. CDR3 size: 16 residues. V lost 3 bases to trimming and J lost 1 base; unmatched junction nucleotides: 7. Germline CDR1 is SGDLS and CDR2 is YYNGEE. DNA of the CDR3: TGTGCCAGCAGCGGACAGGGAGGAACTTCTGGAAACACCATATATTTT. It specifies CASSGQGGTSGNTIYF.

J is TRBJ1-3 and V is TRBV7-2; D may be TRBD1 (5 bases). CDR3 length: 14 residues. Germline V CDR1 and CDR2: SGHTA, FQGNSA. Trimming shortened V by 4 bases and J by 3 bases, and 10 bases separated the two germline ends. The CDR3 nucleotides are TGTGCCAGCAGCTGGGACGCGCTTGGAAACACCATATATTTT. Translation gives CASSWDALGNTIYF.